This entry lists 5 T cell receptor beta chains sequenced from one sample in a study of memory CD4+ T cells and cytomegalovirus serostatus. Some clones are missing from TCRdb's copy, which holds only in-frame ones; the method was immunoSEQ multiplex PCR. Of about 60,000 clones listed, less than 85% are singletons. Single viable CD3+CD4+CD8-CD45RO+ cells were sorted as the memory CD4+ T cells. Sequenced material: memory CD4+ T cells from blood. The receptors were sampled from an adult in good health and CMV-seronegative. Some clones in this sample may be carry-over from other donors' samples.

The CDR3 nucleotides are TGCGCCAGCAGCACACAGGGGACAGATACGCAGTATTTT. As protein: CASSTQGTDTQYF. The chain uses TRBV10-2 and TRBJ2-3; 7 nucleotides line up with TRBD1. There are 13 residues in the CDR3. Trimming removed 6 bases from V and 3 bases from J; junction bases left unmatched: 3. In germline, CDR1 is WSHSY, CDR2 SAAADI.

The chain combines TRBV1 with TRBJ1-5; TRBD1 was called by the table and not checked on the DNA. TRBV1 is termed a pseudogene. CDR3 length equals 18 residues. The CDR3 DNA sequence: TGCACCAGCAGCCAAGTAGGGATACAGGGTAAAACCAATCAGCCCCAGCATTTT. As protein: CTSSQVGIQGKTNQPQHF.

V is TRBV25-1 and J is TRBJ2-1, with 8 positions matching TRBD2. V was pared by 6 bases and J by 9 bases, with 16 bases of the junction left unmatched. The CDR3 has 16 amino acids. Germline loops: CDR1 MGHDK, CDR2 SYGVNS. In DNA form, the CDR3 reads TGTGCCAGCAGCAGTTTAGGGGGAGCGGGAGATGGTGAGCAGTTCTTC. Its translation is CASSSLGGAGDGEQFF.

This chain uses TRBV6-5 with TRBJ2-2; 7 bases agree with TRBD1. In germline, CDR1 is MNHEY, CDR2 SVGAGI. V lost 8 bases, J lost 2 bases, and 2 bases stayed unmatched. CDR3 length: 13 amino acids. CDR3 region: CASQGVNTGELFF. Written as DNA, the CDR3 is TGTGCCAGCCAGGGGGTAAACACCGGGGAGCTGTTTTTT.

This clone appeared once. The CDR3 bases are TGTGCCAGCCGAACAGGTCCCCGGACCTACGAGCAGTACTTC. This sequence encodes CASRTGPRTYEQYF. This chain joins TRBV2 and TRBJ2-7; perhaps TRBD1 as D (5 bases). CDR1 is SNHLY and CDR2 is FYNNEI in the germline V gene. The CDR3 has 14 residues. Trimming removed 8 bases from V and 2 bases from J, with 16 bases in between.